The source of this TCR beta chain is a study of T cells after yellow fever vaccination. TCR cDNA was made by 5'RACE template switching, adding a universal primer site and UMIs. TCRdb analysed the 5' RACE reads with MiXCR anew, one entry per CDR3 protein. The sample includes 600,000 to 750,000 distinct CDR3 sequences, approximately 13% of them seen just once. The CDR3 has 18 amino acids. The germline V gene has CDR1 LGHDT and CDR2 YNNKEL (reference sequence). V lost 1 base and J lost 8, with 24 bases in between. Whole-study findings and limits: FACS-sorted repertoires could harbor abundant contaminating bulk-population clonotypes. Once the booster was given, most primary-vaccination clones reappeared, at about 96% for CD4 and around 90% for CD8.

A remark on this clonotype: As yet, its antigen is unknown.

The chain carries TRBV3-1 and TRBJ2-1, with D possibly matching TRBD2 (7 bases). Sequencing used PBMCs, obtained on the day of the yellow fever booster vaccination. The sequence came from a young man who received the YFV17D yellow fever vaccine. CDR3: CASSQGRGRASVWYEQFF. The CDR3 bases are TGTGCCAGCAGCCAAGGGAGGGGGAGGGCCTCGGTGTGGTATGAGCAGTTCTTC.